This TCR beta chain was captured by sequencing in a study of identical twins. Findings of the study overall: Modelling approaches yielded underestimates of out-of-frame TCR alpha sharing between monozygotic twins. Interpretation of the results relied on cross-sectional statistical analysis and not on following the same donors.

TCRdb re-analysed the 5' RACE reads in MiXCR, keeping a single row per CDR3 protein. The repertoire holds 690,000 or so distinct CDR3 sequences, with more than 6.5% as singletons. Germline assignment: CDR1 SGHTA and CDR2 FQGNSA. J lost 3 bases, V lost 2 bases, and 11 bases had no gene match. The CDR3 contains 18 residues. Ten or more counts support this clonotype. Its antigen is not identified. The data were also submitted as part of a second study, on yellow fever vaccine responses in identical twins. That paper adds: Twins' vaccine T cell response reportedly gave the appearance of partial convergence and partial personalization.

The sequence was collected from a woman under 30 in good health. This rearrangement joins TRBV7-2 to TRBJ2-3; 10 nucleotides match TRBD2. The sample was PBMCs. CDR3 in amino acids: CASSLNMGASGRTDTQYF. The CDR3 region has the DNA TGTGCCAGCAGCTTAAATATGGGCGCTAGCGGGAGAACAGATACGCAGTATTTT.